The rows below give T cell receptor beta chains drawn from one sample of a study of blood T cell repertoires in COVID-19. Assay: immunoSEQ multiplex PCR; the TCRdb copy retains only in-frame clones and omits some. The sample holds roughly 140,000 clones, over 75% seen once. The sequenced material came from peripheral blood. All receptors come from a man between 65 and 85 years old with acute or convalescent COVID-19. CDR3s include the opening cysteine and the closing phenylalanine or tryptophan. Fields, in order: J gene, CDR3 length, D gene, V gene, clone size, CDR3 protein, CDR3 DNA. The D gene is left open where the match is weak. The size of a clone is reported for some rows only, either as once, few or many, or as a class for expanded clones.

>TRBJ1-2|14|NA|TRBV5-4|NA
CASTREMFNYGYTF
TGTGCCAGCACCCGGGAGATGTTTAACTATGGCTACACCTTC
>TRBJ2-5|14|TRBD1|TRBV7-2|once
CASSFDRGPETQYF
TGTGCCAGCAGCTTCGACAGGGGGCCCGAGACCCAGTACTTC
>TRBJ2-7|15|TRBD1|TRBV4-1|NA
CASSRQMTGSYEQYF
TGCGCCAGCAGCCGACAAATGACAGGGTCCTACGAGCAGTACTTC
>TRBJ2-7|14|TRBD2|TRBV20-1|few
CSASSGSEAYEQYF
TGCAGTGCTAGTAGCGGGAGTGAGGCCTACGAGCAGTACTTC
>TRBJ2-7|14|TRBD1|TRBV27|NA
CASSPWTGTYEQYF
TGTGCCAGCAGTCCTTGGACAGGGACATACGAGCAGTACTTC
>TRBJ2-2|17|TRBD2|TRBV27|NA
CASSFISASGNTGELFF
TGTGCCAGCAGTTTTATCTCGGCTAGCGGGAACACCGGGGAGCTGTTTTTT
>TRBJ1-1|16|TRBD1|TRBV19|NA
CASSITGGAMFTEAFF
TGTGCCAGTAGTATTACAGGGGGCGCTATGTTCACTGAAGCTTTCTTT
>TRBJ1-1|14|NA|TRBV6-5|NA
CASSFSTGGAEAFF
TGTGCCAGCAGTTTTAGTACCGGGGGGGCTGAAGCTTTCTTT
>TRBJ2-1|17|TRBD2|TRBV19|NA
CASSIPASGPSYNEQFF
TGTGCCAGTAGTATACCGGCTAGCGGGCCCTCCTACAATGAGCAGTTCTTC
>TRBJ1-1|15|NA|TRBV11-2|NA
CASSLGGGGYTEAFF
TGTGCCAGCAGCTTAGGGGGAGGGGGATACACTGAAGCTTTCTTT
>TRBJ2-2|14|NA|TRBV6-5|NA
CASSFQGNTGELFF
TGTGCCAGCAGTTTTCAGGGGAACACCGGGGAGCTGTTTTTT
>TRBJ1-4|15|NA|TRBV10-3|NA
CAISAQATTNEKLFF
TGTGCCATCAGTGCACAGGCCACAACTAATGAAAAACTGTTTTTT
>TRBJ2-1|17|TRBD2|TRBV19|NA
CASSILLAGASIYEQFF
TGTGCCAGTAGTATATTACTAGCGGGAGCATCCATCTATGAGCAGTTCTTC
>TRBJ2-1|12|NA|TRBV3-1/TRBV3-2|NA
CASSPGEDILFF
TGTGCCAGCAGCCCCGGGGAGGACATTCTGTTCTTC
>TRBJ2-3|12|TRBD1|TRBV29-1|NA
CSVDRGHDTQYF
TGCAGCGTTGACAGGGGGCATGATACGCAGTATTTT
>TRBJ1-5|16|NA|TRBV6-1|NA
CASSEMAGSFNQPQHF
TGTGCCAGCAGTGAAATGGCAGGCTCGTTCAATCAGCCCCAGCATTTT
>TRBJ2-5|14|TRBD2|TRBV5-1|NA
CASREIAGAETQYF
TGCGCCAGCAGGGAAATAGCGGGTGCGGAGACCCAGTACTTC
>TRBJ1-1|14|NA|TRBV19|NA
CASSKEVARTEAFF
TGTGCCAGTAGTAAGGAGGTGGCGAGAACTGAAGCTTTCTTT
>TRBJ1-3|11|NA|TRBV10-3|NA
CAIRTENTIYF
TGTGCCATCAGAACAGAGAACACCATATATTTT
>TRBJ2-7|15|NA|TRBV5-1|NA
CASSLAKGRGGEQYF
TGCGCCAGCAGCTTGGCCAAGGGCCGAGGGGGCGAGCAGTACTTC
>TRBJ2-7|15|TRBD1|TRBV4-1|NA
CASSQGTGGPYEQYF
TGCGCCAGCAGCCAGGGGACAGGGGGCCCCTACGAGCAGTACTTC
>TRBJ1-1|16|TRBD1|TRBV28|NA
CASSLSGQGRDTEAFF
TGTGCCAGCAGTTTATCGGGACAGGGGCGAGACACTGAAGCTTTCTTT